A single sample is the source of the 10 T cell receptor beta chains below, sequenced in a study of blood T cell repertoires in COVID-19. Sequenced by immunoSEQ multiplex PCR; TCRdb stores in-frame clones only, minus some. This table has tens of thousands of clones, under 90% appearing once. The specimen sequenced was peripheral blood. Receptor source: a woman over 75 with COVID-19, enrolled during active disease.

The V gene is TRBV18, the J gene TRBJ1-4; weak D call: TRBD1 (6 bases). Germline values: CDR1 KGHSH, CDR2 LQKENI. The CDR3 consists of 13 residues. With 4 bases removed from V and 12 bases from J, the gap between germline ends came to 15 bases. The CDR3 is CASSLQGREELFF. In nucleotides, the CDR3 is TGTGCCAGCTCACTCCAGGGGCGCGAGGAACTGTTTTTT.

The chain recombines TRBV7-8 with TRBJ1-2; possibly TRBD1 for D (5 bases). The germline CDR1 and CDR2 sequences are SGHVS and FQNEAQ. The CDR3 covers 13 residues. The V end was cut by 5 bases, the J end by 3 bases, with 10 bases between. The CDR3, as DNA: TGTGCCAGCAGCCCGGACACGTACTATGGCTACACCTTC. Translation gives CASSPDTYYGYTF.

The CDR3 reads CASSTTSGTAYTQYF. In nucleotides, the CDR3 is TGTGCCAGTAGTACAACCTCCGGGACTGCCTATACGCAGTATTTT. The chain recombines TRBV19 with TRBJ2-3; D may be TRBD2 (6 bases). Germline V gene lookup returns CDR1 LNHDA and CDR2 SQIVND (reference sequence). Trimming stripped 4 bases from V and 7 bases from J, with 18 bases between. CDR3 length: 15 amino acids.

V is TRBV28 and J is TRBJ2-3, with no clear D. The CDR3 sequence is 15 residues long. Trimming pared 6 bases from V and 0 bases from J, leaving 13 bases between. The V gene's germline CDR1 is MDHEN and CDR2 SYDVKM. The CDR3 DNA reads as TGTGCCAGCAGGTCGGTGGGCCTCAGCACAGATACGCAGTATTTT. Protein: CASRSVGLSTDTQYF. Full variable domain (outside the CDR3, taken from reference TRBV28 and TRBJ2-3): DVKVTQSSRYLVKRTGEKVFLECVQDMDHENMFWYRQDPGLGLRLIYFSYDVKMKEKGDIPEGYSVSREKKERFSLILESASTNQTSMYLCASRSVGLSTDTQYFGPGTRLTVL.

The chain employs TRBV19 and TRBJ1-5; D call uncertain. The germline V and J ends were trimmed by 8 bases and 0 bases, with 11 bases remaining between them. From germline, CDR1 is LNHDA and CDR2 SQIVND (reference sequence). The CDR3 consists of 14 residues. CDR3 in DNA: TGTGCCAGTCTTAACTTTTATAGCAATCAGCCCCAGCATTTT. Protein sequence: CASLNFYSNQPQHF.

V gene TRBV19 combines with J gene TRBJ1-2; 10 nucleotides match TRBD1. V shed 4 bases, J shed 0 bases, and the junction held 11 bases outside the gene matches. Germline-derived CDR1 and CDR2 are LNHDA and SQIVND (reference sequence). The CDR3 covers 18 residues. The CDR3 protein is CASSRGTGALVANYGYTF. CDR3 nucleotides: TGTGCCAGTAGTAGAGGGACAGGGGCCCTGGTAGCTAACTATGGCTACACCTTC.

The chain uses TRBV30 and TRBJ1-2, with 7 bases lining up with TRBD1. This CDR3 is 13 amino acids long. CDR1 GTSNPN and CDR2 SVGIG come from the germline V gene (reference sequence). The ends lost 8 bases at V and 5 bases at J; junction bases unmatched: 11. The CDR3 DNA reads as TGTGCCAAGCGGACAGGAGGGGGATATGGCTACACCTTC. Its translation is CAKRTGGGYGYTF.

This clone was observed a few times. This chain links TRBV3-1 (or the pseudogene TRBV3-2) with TRBJ1-1, with D tentatively TRBD1 (6 bases). V gave up 6 bases and J gave up 1 base, with 9 bases separating them. Per germline, CDR1 LGHDT and CDR2 YNNKEL (reference sequence). The CDR3 covers 13 residues. The CDR3 here is CASSGQKNTEAFF. The DNA for the CDR3 is TGTGCCAGCAGTGGACAGAAGAACACTGAAGCTTTCTTT.

V gene TRBV5-1 combines with J gene TRBJ1-1; D ambiguous. Trimming took off 1 base at V and 3 bases at J, with 4 bases between the two ends. Germline values: CDR1 SGHRS, CDR2 YFSETQ. The CDR3 consists of 12 residues. CDR3 region: CASSLQDTEAFF. The DNA of the CDR3 is TGCGCCAGCAGCTTGCAGGACACTGAAGCTTTCTTT.

The CDR3 DNA reads TGCGCCAGCAGCCAAGAGAGTCCCAGGGGGTCACCCCTCCACTTT. Its translation is CASSQESPRGSPLHF. V and J are TRBV4-1 and TRBJ1-6, with 7 bases lining up with TRBD1. Germline V gene lookup returns CDR1 MGHRA and CDR2 YSYEKL. CDR3 size: 15 residues. V dropped 0 bases and J dropped 10; count of bases not matched to a gene: 6.